What follows is one T cell receptor beta chain and its context. Its antigen remains unidentified. This sample is part of a study of immune evolution from preneoplasia to lung adenocarcinoma. Overall study results and limits: From normal lung to invasive adenocarcinoma, top clone frequencies appeared to decrease. KRAS-mutant nodules had the highest T cell clonality.

Sequencing used immunoSEQ multiplex PCR; TCRdb keeps in-frame clones, though not all of them. Of several thousand clones in the sample, around 80% were seen once. After pathologic assessment, macro-dissection selected premalignant or tumor cells for extraction. Germline assignment: CDR1 MNHNS and CDR2 SASEGT. V dropped 2 bases and J dropped 5 bases, with 0 bases sitting between them. The CDR3 consists of 11 residues. Sequenced: FFPE minimally invasive lung adenocarcinoma tissue. The rearrangement joins TRBV6-1 to TRBJ1-4; unclear D gene. The sequence came from a donor at least 70 years old with lung adenocarcinoma. As DNA, the CDR3 is TGTGCCAGCAGTGAAAATGAAAAACTGTTTTTT. Translated, it gives CASSENEKLFF.